A single sample is the source of the 10 T cell receptor beta chains below, sequenced in a study of blood T cell repertoires in COVID-19. Clones were read by immunoSEQ multiplex PCR, and TCRdb kept only the in-frame ones, dropping some. The table has 95,000 to 150,000 clones, approximately 90% seen once. The specimen was peripheral blood. Every receptor here comes from a woman older than 75 with acute or convalescent COVID-19.

This clone came up a few times. The chain joins TRBV28 to TRBJ2-7, with 8 bases lining up with TRBD1. The germline V gene encodes CDR1 MDHEN and CDR2 SYDVKM. V was pared by 6 bases and J by 2 bases, with 6 bases of the junction left unmatched. The CDR3 sequence is 14 residues long. This CDR3 is CASRIQGGPYEQYF. Here the CDR3 DNA reads TGTGCCAGCAGAATACAGGGGGGCCCCTACGAGCAGTACTTC.

The CDR3 DNA is TGTGCCAGCAGTAAGACAGTTCGGTTGGAGACCCAGTACTTC. It translates to CASSKTVRLETQYF. The rearrangement links TRBV6-2 or TRBV6-3 to TRBJ2-5, with D possibly being TRBD1 (5 bases). Germline CDR1 is MNHEY and CDR2 is SVGEGT. The CDR3 has 14 residues. Trimming cost V 5 bases and J 5 bases, with 15 bases left between them.

This chain uses TRBV7-9 with TRBJ1-1; D possibly corresponds to TRBD1 (5 bases). Germline V CDR1 and CDR2: SEHNR, FQNEAQ (reference sequence). The CDR3 consists of 14 residues. Trimming cost V 3 bases and J 1 base, with 9 bases left between them. CDR3 bases: TGTGCCAGCAGCTTTACCGACAGGAACACTGAAGCTTTCTTT. This encodes CASSFTDRNTEAFF.

There are a few counts of this clone. The gene calls are TRBV4-2 and TRBJ2-6, with TRBD2 as a possible D gene (5 bases). This CDR3 contains 16 residues. Trimming took 0 bases from V and 4 from J, leaving 10 bases between them. Germline CDR1 LGHNA, CDR2 YNFKEQ. The CDR3 loop reads CASSQDRGSGANVLTF. In nucleotides, the CDR3 is TGTGCCAGCAGCCAAGATAGAGGGTCCGGGGCCAACGTCCTGACTTTC.

In this sample, this clone turned up a few times. This chain joins TRBV6-5 and TRBJ2-4, with 9 bases identical to TRBD2. The V and J ends lost 3 bases and 15 bases, in that order; junction bases with no gene match: 6. Germline values: CDR1 MNHEY, CDR2 SVGAGI. The CDR3 has 12 residues. Here the CDR3 reads CASSYGGRAWYF. CDR3 coding DNA: TGTGCCAGCAGTTATGGCGGGAGGGCTTGGTACTTC.

The chain has TRBV18 and TRBJ2-3, with 7 bases lining up with TRBD2. Germline CDR1 reads KGHSH; CDR2 reads LQKENI. Trimming at V came to 6 bases and at J to 3 bases, leaving 6 bases not matched to a gene. This CDR3 comprises 14 residues. Here the CDR3 reads CASSEGGRTDTQYF. CDR3 nucleotides: TGTGCCAGCTCGGAGGGCGGGAGAACAGATACGCAGTATTTT.

This rearrangement joins TRBV19 to TRBJ1-5; no definite D call. CDR1 is LNHDA and CDR2 is SQIVND in the germline V gene (reference sequence). The CDR3 runs 14 residues. V was shortened by 6 bases and J by 0 bases, with 9 bases between the two germline ends. CDR3 sequence: CASSLTYSNQPQHF. The CDR3 DNA sequence: TGTGCCAGTAGCCTCACCTATAGCAATCAGCCCCAGCATTTT.

This clone was observed a single time. The rearrangement uses TRBV7-9 and TRBJ2-5; 12 bases match TRBD2. The CDR3 covers 16 residues. Trimming at V came to 0 bases and at J to 4 bases, leaving 3 bases not matched to a gene. Germline assignment: CDR1 SEHNR and CDR2 FQNEAQ (reference sequence). CDR3 coding DNA: TGTGCCAGCAGCTTAGCGGTACTAGCGGGGGGAGAGACCCAGTACTTC. Amino acid sequence: CASSLAVLAGGETQYF.

The chain carries TRBV11-2 and TRBJ2-7; no clear D gene. Looked up from germline, CDR1 is SGHAT and CDR2 is FQNNGV. The V and J ends lost 5 bases and 2 bases respectively, with 10 bases between them. CDR3 length: 13 amino acids. Here the CDR3 reads CASSPTATYEQYF. The CDR3 region has the DNA TGTGCCAGCAGCCCGACTGCCACCTACGAGCAGTACTTC.

The chain carries TRBV29-1 and TRBJ1-2; maybe TRBD1 (6 bases). From germline, CDR1 is SQVTM and CDR2 ANQGSEA. V gave up 6 bases and J gave up 8 bases, with 16 bases separating them. CDR3 size: 12 residues. CDR3 DNA sequence: TGCAGCGTCCGGACAGCCTCAGGAGGCTACACCTTC. This sequence encodes CSVRTASGGYTF. The variable domain in full, with the rest retrieved from reference TRBV29-1 and TRBJ1-2, is SAVISQKPSRDICQRGTSLTIQCQVDSQVTMMFWYRQQPGQSLTLIATANQGSEATYESGFVIDKFPISRPNLTFSTLTVSNMSPEDSSIYLCSVRTASGGYTFGSGTRLTVV.